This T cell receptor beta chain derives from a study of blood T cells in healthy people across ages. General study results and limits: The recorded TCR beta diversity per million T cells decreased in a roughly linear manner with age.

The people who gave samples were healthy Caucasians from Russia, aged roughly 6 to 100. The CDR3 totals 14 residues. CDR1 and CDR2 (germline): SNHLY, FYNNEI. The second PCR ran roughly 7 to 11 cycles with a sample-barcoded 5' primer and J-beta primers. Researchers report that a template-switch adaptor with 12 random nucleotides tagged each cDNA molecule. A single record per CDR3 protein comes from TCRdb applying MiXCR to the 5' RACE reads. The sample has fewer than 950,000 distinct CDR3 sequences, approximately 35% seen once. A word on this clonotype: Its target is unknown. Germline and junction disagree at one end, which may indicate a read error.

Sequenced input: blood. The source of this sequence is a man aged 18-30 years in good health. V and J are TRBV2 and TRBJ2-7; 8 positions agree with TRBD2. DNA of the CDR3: TGTGCCAGCAGAGAAGCGGGGGCACCCTACGAGCAGTACTTC. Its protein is CASREAGAPYEQYF.